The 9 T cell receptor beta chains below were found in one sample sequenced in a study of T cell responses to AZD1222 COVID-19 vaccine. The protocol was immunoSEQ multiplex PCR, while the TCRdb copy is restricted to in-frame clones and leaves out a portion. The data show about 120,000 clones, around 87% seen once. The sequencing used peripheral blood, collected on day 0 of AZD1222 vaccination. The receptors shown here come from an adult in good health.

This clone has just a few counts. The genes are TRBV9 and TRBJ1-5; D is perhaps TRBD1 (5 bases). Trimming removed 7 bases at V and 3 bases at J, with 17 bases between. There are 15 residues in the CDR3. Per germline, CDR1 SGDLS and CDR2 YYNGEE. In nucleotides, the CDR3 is TGTGCCAGCGACCCAACACCAGGGAACAATCAGCCCCAGCATTTT. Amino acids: CASDPTPGNNQPQHF.

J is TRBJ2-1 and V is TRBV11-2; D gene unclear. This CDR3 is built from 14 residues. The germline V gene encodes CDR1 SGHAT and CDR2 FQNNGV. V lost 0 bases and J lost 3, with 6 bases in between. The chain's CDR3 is CASSLDHFYNEQFF. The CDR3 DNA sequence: TGTGCCAGCAGCTTAGATCATTTCTACAATGAGCAGTTCTTC.

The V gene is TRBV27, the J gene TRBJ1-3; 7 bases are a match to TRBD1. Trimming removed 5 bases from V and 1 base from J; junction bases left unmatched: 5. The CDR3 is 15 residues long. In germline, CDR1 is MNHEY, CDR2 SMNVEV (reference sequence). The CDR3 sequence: CASSPRQGSGNTIYF. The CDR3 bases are TGTGCCAGCAGTCCAAGACAGGGTTCTGGAAACACCATATATTTT.

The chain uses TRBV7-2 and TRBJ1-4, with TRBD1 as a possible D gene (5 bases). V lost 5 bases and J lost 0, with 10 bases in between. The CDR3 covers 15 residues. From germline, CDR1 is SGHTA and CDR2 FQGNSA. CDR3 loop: CASSPIGATNEKLFF. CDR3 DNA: TGTGCCAGCAGCCCCATAGGGGCAACTAATGAAAAACTGTTTTTT.

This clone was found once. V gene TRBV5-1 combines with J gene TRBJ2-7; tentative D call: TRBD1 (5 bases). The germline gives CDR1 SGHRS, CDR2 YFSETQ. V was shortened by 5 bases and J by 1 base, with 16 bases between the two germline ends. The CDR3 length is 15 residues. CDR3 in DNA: TGCGCCAGCAGTGGCGCCTCCCGGACATCCTACGAGCAGTACTTC. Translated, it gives CASSGASRTSYEQYF.

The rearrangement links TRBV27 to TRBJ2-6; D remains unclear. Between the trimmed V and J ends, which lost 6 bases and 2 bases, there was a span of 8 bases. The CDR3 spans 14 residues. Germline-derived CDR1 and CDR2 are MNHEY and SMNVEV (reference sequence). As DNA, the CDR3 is TGTGCCAGCAGCCCCTGGACTGGGGCCAACGTCCTGACTTTC. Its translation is CASSPWTGANVLTF.

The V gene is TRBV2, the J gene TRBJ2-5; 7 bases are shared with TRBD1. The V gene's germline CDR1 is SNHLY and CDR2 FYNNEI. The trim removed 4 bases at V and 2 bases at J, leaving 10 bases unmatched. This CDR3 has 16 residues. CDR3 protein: CASSGAGTEPQETQYF. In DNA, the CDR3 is TGTGCCAGCAGTGGGGCCGGGACAGAGCCACAAGAGACCCAGTACTTC.

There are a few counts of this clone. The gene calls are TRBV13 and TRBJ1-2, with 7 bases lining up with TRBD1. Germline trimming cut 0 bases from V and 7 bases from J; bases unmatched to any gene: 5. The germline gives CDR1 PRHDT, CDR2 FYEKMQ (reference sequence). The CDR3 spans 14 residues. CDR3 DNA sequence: TGTGCCAGCAGCTTAGGAGGGGGCTACCCTGGCTACACCTTC. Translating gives CASSLGGGYPGYTF.

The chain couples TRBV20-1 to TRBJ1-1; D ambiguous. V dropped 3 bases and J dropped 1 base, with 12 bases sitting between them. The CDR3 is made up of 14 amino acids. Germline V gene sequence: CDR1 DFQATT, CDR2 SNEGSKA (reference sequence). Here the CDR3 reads CSASLLRGNTEAFF. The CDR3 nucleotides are TGCAGTGCTAGTCTACTTCGGGGGAACACTGAAGCTTTCTTT.